Listed below are T cell receptor beta chains from one sample, sequenced in a study of T cells in Graves' hyperthyroidism and ophthalmopathy. TCRdb independently ran MiXCR on the multiplex PCR reads; one entry per CDR3 protein. The data show around 700,000 distinct CDR3 sequences, around 19% seen once. Sequenced input: blood. Source of these receptors: a woman aged 45-59 years with Graves' hyperthyroidism that later progressed to Graves' ophthalmopathy. Each CDR3 is given without its conserved first and last residue. The order of the fields is V gene, CDR3 protein.

v_gene: TRBV11-2; CDR3aa: ASNKGGGPSTEAF
v_gene: TRBV11-1; CDR3aa: ASSQITGAVTEAF
v_gene: TRBV20-1; CDR3aa: SARAVTGPQETQY
v_gene: TRBV2; CDR3aa: ASTREGTNEKLF
v_gene: TRBV4-1; CDR3aa: ASSQGGLAELSSYNEQF
v_gene: TRBV6-1; CDR3aa: ASRFDRNTIY
v_gene: TRBV4-1; CDR3aa: ASSQDRGQGRGNTEAF
v_gene: TRBV5-1; CDR3aa: ASSLDRPRNTEAF
v_gene: TRBV14; CDR3aa: ASSQAHMNEQF
v_gene: TRBV9; CDR3aa: ASSGRTGTSGTLGDTQY
v_gene: TRBV9; CDR3aa: ASSVGGTSPYNEQF
v_gene: TRBV6-9; CDR3aa: ASSYLRTSGGAVDTQY
v_gene: TRBV18; CDR3aa: ASSPLRAQSDNEQF
v_gene: TRBV12-3/TRBV12-4; CDR3aa: ASSYGQNQPQH
v_gene: TRBV4-1; CDR3aa: ASSQDIGQEGREQY
v_gene: TRBV12-3/TRBV12-4; CDR3aa: ASRIQGVENTEAF
v_gene: TRBV11-2; CDR3aa: ASSLDGPESLLNTEAF
v_gene: TRBV11-2; CDR3aa: ASSLEWGTGHNTGELF
v_gene: TRBV11-2; CDR3aa: ASSPGSRGPETQY
v_gene: TRBV2; CDR3aa: ASNPSGGVLSYNEQF
v_gene: TRBV6-1; CDR3aa: ASSEGPPNSNQPQH
v_gene: TRBV18; CDR3aa: ASSPTQQETQY
v_gene: TRBV11-2; CDR3aa: ASSLAPAVETQY
v_gene: TRBV2; CDR3aa: ASSEGGLEYEQY
v_gene: TRBV3-1; CDR3aa: ASSQAGFSSADTQY
v_gene: TRBV6-1; CDR3aa: ASSELRQEANTGELF
v_gene: TRBV27; CDR3aa: ASRNTGANLSYEQY
v_gene: TRBV7-9; CDR3aa: ASGAGSNTGELF
v_gene: TRBV20-1; CDR3aa: SAVGTSDTEAF
v_gene: TRBV5-1; CDR3aa: ASKLGSYSNQPQH
v_gene: TRBV6-1; CDR3aa: ASSPQSSQNTGELF
v_gene: TRBV7-2; CDR3aa: ASSYQTGSTDTQY
v_gene: TRBV11-2; CDR3aa: ASSPRTSGQETQY
v_gene: TRBV7-2; CDR3aa: ASSLSRREKLF
v_gene: TRBV29-1; CDR3aa: SVEAGGEYEQY
v_gene: TRBV12-3/TRBV12-4; CDR3aa: ASSLVQGRKTQY
v_gene: TRBV5-1; CDR3aa: ASSYRDSKH
v_gene: TRBV20-1; CDR3aa: SARDSSAGGGGFTGELF
v_gene: TRBV7-2; CDR3aa: ASSSPLYNEQF
v_gene: TRBV7-8; CDR3aa: ATARGPNQPQH
v_gene: TRBV11-2; CDR3aa: ASGLVLGELF
v_gene: TRBV7-2; CDR3aa: ASSFTEFGTQY
v_gene: TRBV15; CDR3aa: ATSQGLNTEAF
v_gene: TRBV9; CDR3aa: ASSAGTKGSVYGYT
v_gene: TRBV19; CDR3aa: ASSIFQGTEAF
v_gene: TRBV19; CDR3aa: ASSIDDSNYGYT
v_gene: TRBV19; CDR3aa: ASSIVNRDRDTGELF
v_gene: TRBV7-9; CDR3aa: ASSLMYSYNEQF